This is a list of T cell receptor beta chains from one sample in a study of T cells after yellow fever vaccination. One entry per CDR3 protein results from TCRdb running MiXCR on the 5' RACE reads. Of approximately 580,000 distinct CDR3 sequences in the sample, roughly 17% were seen once. The sample here was PBMCs, taken about 5 days after the first yellow fever vaccination. Every receptor here comes from a man between 18 and 35 years old who received the YFV17D yellow fever vaccine. The CDR3 runs from the conserved cysteine through the conserved F or W. D genes are given only for firm matches. Clone sizes are given selectively: once, few, many, or a class where the clone is expanded.

abundance: -
d_gene: -
j_gene: TRBJ2-1
v_gene: TRBV7-6
CDR3nt: TGTGCCAGCAGCTTCCTACTAGGGGAAGGGAGCAATGAGCAGTTCTTC
CDR3aa: CASSFLLGEGSNEQFF

abundance: few
d_gene: TRBD2
j_gene: TRBJ2-3
v_gene: TRBV5-1
CDR3nt: TGCGCCAGCAGCCTACCCGGGACTAGCGGGGCGAGGGCAGATACGCAGTATTTT
CDR3aa: CASSLPGTSGARADTQYF

abundance: -
d_gene: -
j_gene: TRBJ1-1
v_gene: TRBV12-3/TRBV12-4
CDR3nt: TGTGCCAGCAGTTTAGTCCCGGACACTGAAGCTTTCTTT
CDR3aa: CASSLVPDTEAFF

abundance: -
d_gene: TRBD1
j_gene: TRBJ1-2
v_gene: TRBV27
CDR3nt: TGTGCCAGCAGTCCTCGGACAGGGTACTATGGCTACACCTTC
CDR3aa: CASSPRTGYYGYTF

abundance: many
d_gene: -
j_gene: TRBJ2-3
v_gene: TRBV5-6
CDR3nt: TGTGCCAGCAGCTTCACAGGACGCACAGATACGCAGTATTTT
CDR3aa: CASSFTGRTDTQYF

abundance: -
d_gene: -
j_gene: TRBJ1-2
v_gene: TRBV18
CDR3nt: TGTGCCAGCTCACCACCGGCGGGAACCTATGGCTACACCTTC
CDR3aa: CASSPPAGTYGYTF

abundance: few
d_gene: -
j_gene: TRBJ2-3
v_gene: TRBV30
CDR3nt: TGTGCCTGGAGTGCAGGGGCGGGAGATACGCAGTATTTT
CDR3aa: CAWSAGAGDTQYF

abundance: -
d_gene: TRBD1
j_gene: TRBJ2-2
v_gene: TRBV15
CDR3nt: TGTGCCACCAGCAGAGATCACCCCCGGGACAGGGGTAGCACCGGGGAGCTGTTTTTT
CDR3aa: CATSRDHPRDRGSTGELFF

abundance: few
d_gene: -
j_gene: TRBJ1-1
v_gene: TRBV7-2
CDR3nt: TGTGCCAGCAGCCGATATGCGGGGACCACTGAAGCTTTCTTT
CDR3aa: CASSRYAGTTEAFF

abundance: few
d_gene: TRBD2
j_gene: TRBJ2-3
v_gene: TRBV20-1
CDR3nt: TGCAGTGCTAGCCTAAGCGGGGATAGCACAGATACGCAGTATTTT
CDR3aa: CSASLSGDSTDTQYF

abundance: -
d_gene: -
j_gene: TRBJ2-7
v_gene: TRBV29-1
CDR3nt: TGCAGCGCCCAGCAACAGGGAAGCTCCTACGAGCAGTACTTC
CDR3aa: CSAQQQGSSYEQYF

abundance: -
d_gene: -
j_gene: TRBJ2-6
v_gene: TRBV6-5
CDR3nt: TGTGCCAGCAGTTACGAGGGGCAATCCGGGGCCAACGTCCTGACTTTC
CDR3aa: CASSYEGQSGANVLTF

abundance: few
d_gene: -
j_gene: TRBJ2-5
v_gene: TRBV9
CDR3nt: TGTGCCAGCAGCGTAAGCACGGTGCCCGACCCGGCGCTAGCAGGGGAGACCCAGTACTTC
CDR3aa: CASSVSTVPDPALAGETQYF

abundance: -
d_gene: -
j_gene: TRBJ2-1
v_gene: TRBV12-3/TRBV12-4
CDR3nt: TGTGCCAGCAGTCTGGTGGGGCCCCAGTTCTTC
CDR3aa: CASSLVGPQFF

abundance: few
d_gene: TRBD2
j_gene: TRBJ2-5
v_gene: TRBV28
CDR3nt: TGTGCCAGCACCGAAGCGGGACTAGCGATCCAAGAGACCCAGTACTTC
CDR3aa: CASTEAGLAIQETQYF

abundance: -
d_gene: -
j_gene: TRBJ2-5
v_gene: TRBV15
CDR3nt: TGTGCCACCAGCAGAGGCCGGCGGGGAGAAGAGACCCAGTACTTC
CDR3aa: CATSRGRRGEETQYF

abundance: -
d_gene: TRBD1
j_gene: TRBJ2-5
v_gene: TRBV7-6
CDR3nt: TGTGCCAGCAGCTTATTTTCGGGGACAGGTACTGTGGACCAGTACTTC
CDR3aa: CASSLFSGTGTVDQYF

abundance: -
d_gene: TRBD1
j_gene: TRBJ2-7
v_gene: TRBV6-6
CDR3nt: TGTGCCAGCGACAGGGCCAAGGGCTACGAGCAGTACTTC
CDR3aa: CASDRAKGYEQYF

abundance: few
d_gene: -
j_gene: TRBJ2-7
v_gene: TRBV6-5
CDR3nt: TGTGCCAGCAGTTACATCGAATACGTAATCTCAGAGCAGTACTTC
CDR3aa: CASSYIEYVISEQYF